This entry describes one T cell receptor (beta chain). Its target is unknown. This sample was included in a study of siplizumab effects on memory and regulatory T cells. CDR3 length: 18 residues. Germline V gene data show CDR1 as MGHRA and CDR2 as YSYEKL. Losses at the gene ends were 5 bases for V and 0 bases for J; bases not matched to a gene: 10. Study-level results: The alloresponse seemed to draw substantially on naive T cells, which appeared more diverse than memory cells.

The repertoire was sequenced with immunoSEQ multiplex PCR; TCRdb's copy has only in-frame clones and lacks some. The data show approximately 110,000 clones, with 92% seen just once and roughly 0.75% held by the top ten. The receptor was isolated from a human donor in good health. V is TRBV4-1 and J is TRBJ2-7; 13 bases map to TRBD2. Input material: Tregs sorted from blood. In nucleotides, the CDR3 is TGCGCCAGCAGCTCGCGGACTAGCGGGAGCCGGAGCTCCTACGAGCAGTACTTC. Its protein is CASSSRTSGSRSSYEQYF.